This T cell receptor (beta chain) was documented in a study of cytomegalovirus exposure and HLA in healthy donors. Study information: A prior study identified approximately 120 million unique TCR beta sequences from about 179 million T cells.

Study conclusions and caveats: CMV serostatus was the only recorded immune exposure for donors.

The V and J ends lost 2 bases and 0 bases respectively, with 8 bases between them. The CDR3 contains 14 residues. The germline gives CDR1 SEHNR, CDR2 FQNEAQ (reference sequence). PCR amplification relied on 60 Vbeta primers (plus 13 Jbeta primers). Using immunoSEQ multiplex PCR, the repertoire was profiled, and TCRdb retains in-frame clones only, with some absent. The specimen's table records approximately 72,000 clones. Healthy bone marrow donors supplied every sample. Concerning this clone: No antigen is known for it.

Source material: PBMCs. V usage is TRBV7-9 and J usage is TRBJ2-7, with D uncertain. This receptor was obtained from a woman aged 40-49 years in good health and CMV-seropositive. This CDR3 is CASSLLTSSYEQYF. CDR3 sequence (DNA): TGTGCCAGCAGCTTATTGACAAGCTCCTACGAGCAGTACTTC.